These 20 T cell receptor beta chains share one sample of origin, sequenced in a study of cytomegalovirus exposure and HLA in healthy donors. 13 Jbeta primers and 60 Vbeta primers were used for the PCR. Assay: immunoSEQ multiplex PCR; the TCRdb copy retains only in-frame clones and omits some. Counted here are some 120,000 clones, about four fifths occurring once; the ten biggest clones make up about 3.7%. The sample taken for sequencing was PBMCs. The receptors come from a middle-aged woman in good health and CMV-seropositive.

The chain uses TRBV7-2 and TRBJ2-7, with D possibly being TRBD2 (6 bases). The V end lost 6 bases, the J end lost 3 bases, and 12 bases lay between the germline ends. CDR1 is SGHTA and CDR2 is FQGNSA in the germline V gene. The CDR3 consists of 13 residues. The CDR3 coding sequence is TGTGCCAGCAGTCTCCGGGAGCACTACGAGCAGTACTTC. Residues: CASSLREHYEQYF.

This clone has a single count. V usage is TRBV28 and J usage is TRBJ2-7; 7 nucleotides line up with TRBD2. Trimming cost V 3 bases and J 6 bases; bases outside gene matches: 14. The CDR3 totals 16 residues. Germline V gene lookup returns CDR1 MDHEN and CDR2 SYDVKM. The CDR3 nucleotides are TGTGCCAGCAGTTTCGATCTGGTTGGGGAGGGTGGCGAGCAGTACTTC. It is translated as CASSFDLVGEGGEQYF.

This sequence joins TRBV6-4 and TRBJ2-3; no clear D. The CDR3 length is 15 residues. V was cut by 3 bases and J by 2 bases, with 12 bases left in between. CDR1 and CDR2 (germline): MRHNA, SNTAGT. CDR3 bases: TGTGCCAGCAGTGAGTCCGGAGTAGCCACAGATACGCAGTATTTT. Its translation is CASSESGVATDTQYF.

This chain joins TRBV28 and TRBJ2-7, with D perhaps matching TRBD2 (6 bases). Germline CDR1 is MDHEN and CDR2 is SYDVKM. Trimming left V 3 bases short and J 2 bases short, with 11 bases between. The CDR3 totals 14 residues. Here the CDR3 DNA reads TGTGCCAGCAGTTTCATCGGGGGAACCTACGAGCAGTACTTC. This translates into CASSFIGGTYEQYF.

J is TRBJ1-1 and V is TRBV6-1; 10 bases fit TRBD1. CDR1 is MNHNS, CDR2 SASEGT, per germline. V was clipped by 6 bases and J by 4 bases; unmatched bases: 2. This CDR3 is 13 amino acids long. The CDR3: CASRTGGGTEAFF. CDR3 in DNA: TGTGCCAGCAGGACAGGGGGCGGCACTGAAGCTTTCTTT.

This sequence joins TRBV30 and TRBJ2-5, with 7 bases matching TRBD1. This CDR3 contains 14 residues. V dropped 2 bases and J dropped 3; count of bases not matched to a gene: 6. Germline assignment: CDR1 GTSNPN and CDR2 SVGIG (reference sequence). The CDR3 bases are TGTGCCTGGAGTCTCGTAGGGACAGAAGAGACCCAGTACTTC. It is translated as CAWSLVGTEETQYF.

The gene calls are TRBV4-2 and TRBJ2-1, with 16 bases that match TRBD2. This CDR3 is built from 19 residues. Germline lookup yields CDR1 LGHNA and CDR2 YNFKEQ. The trim removed 0 bases at V and 7 bases at J, leaving 9 bases unmatched. The CDR3 sequence: CASSQEGTSGRANRNEQFF. CDR3 bases: TGTGCCAGCAGCCAAGAAGGGACTAGCGGGAGGGCGAATAGGAATGAGCAGTTCTTC.

The V call is TRBV6-5, the J call TRBJ2-7, with 11 bases fitting TRBD1. The CDR3 consists of 14 residues. The junction had 3 bases not matched to a gene; V was cut back by 6 bases and J by 2 bases. Germline assignment: CDR1 MNHEY and CDR2 SVGAGI. The CDR3 loop is CASRRGQGAYEQYF. The CDR3 region has the DNA TGTGCCAGCAGGAGGGGACAGGGGGCCTACGAGCAGTACTTC.

The V call is TRBV11-3, the J call TRBJ2-1; 9 nucleotides align to TRBD2. This CDR3 spans 15 amino acids. Germline V gene lookup returns CDR1 SGHNT and CDR2 YENEEA. With 1 base clipped from V and 4 bases from J, the junction kept 2 bases outside the gene matches. The CDR3 loop reads CASSLGLAEYNEQFF. CDR3 DNA sequence: TGTGCCAGCAGCTTAGGACTAGCGGAGTACAATGAGCAGTTCTTC.

V gene TRBV21-1 combines with J gene TRBJ1-1. TRBV21-1 is a pseudogene. This CDR3 spans 16 amino acids. This CDR3 is CASSKEWGREGTEAFF. For the CDR3, the DNA is TGTGCCAGCAGCAAAGAGTGGGGCAGGGAGGGTACTGAAGCTTTCTTT.

The genes are TRBV19 and TRBJ2-7; the D gene is possibly TRBD1 (6 bases). V lost 4 bases to trimming and J lost 2 bases, with 15 bases between them. Germline V gene data show CDR1 as LNHDA and CDR2 as SQIVND (reference sequence). The CDR3 has 15 amino acids. The CDR3 region is CASSTRQVGTYEQYF. Here the CDR3 DNA reads TGTGCCAGTAGTACCCGACAGGTTGGTACCTACGAGCAGTACTTC.

The rearrangement joins TRBV9 to TRBJ2-5; possible D gene TRBD2, 5 bases. V shed 4 bases and J shed 3 bases, with 16 bases lying between them. The CDR3 contains 15 residues. Germline V CDR1 and CDR2: SGDLS, YYNGEE. CDR3 DNA: TGTGCCAGCAGCCCCCACACGGGAAAGAAAGAGACCCAGTACTTC. This sequence encodes CASSPHTGKKETQYF.

The chain is built from TRBV27 and TRBJ1-2, with 8 bases fitting TRBD1. Germline trimming cut 5 bases from V and 4 bases from J; bases unmatched to any gene: 12. Per the germline V gene, CDR1 is MNHEY and CDR2 is SMNVEV (reference sequence). This CDR3 is 16 amino acids long. CDR3 nucleotide sequence: TGTGCCAGCAGTCCCCATCGACAGGGGCTAGGCTATGGCTACACCTTC. Protein: CASSPHRQGLGYGYTF.

V and J are TRBV5-1 and TRBJ2-7, with 9 bases that match TRBD2. The CDR3 runs 15 residues. The ends lost 4 bases at V and 6 bases at J; junction bases unmatched: 11. Germline V gene lookup returns CDR1 SGHRS and CDR2 YFSETQ. The CDR3 sequence is CASSAPLAGPSEQYF. The CDR3 DNA sequence: TGCGCCAGCAGCGCCCCACTAGCGGGCCCCTCCGAGCAGTACTTC.

The chain has TRBV10-3 and TRBJ2-5; D is possibly TRBD1 (6 bases). V was shortened by 10 bases and J by 3 bases, with 12 bases between the two germline ends. Germline CDR1 ENHRY, CDR2 SYGVKD. The CDR3 spans 12 residues. CDR3 bases: TGTGCCACAGGGGCACTTAAAGAGACCCAGTACTTC. Translation gives CATGALKETQYF.

The chain couples TRBV28 to TRBJ2-1, with 7 nucleotides matching TRBD2. This CDR3 is built from 16 residues. Germline CDR1 reads MDHEN; CDR2 reads SYDVKM. Trimming at V came to 2 bases and at J to 4 bases, leaving 8 bases not matched to a gene. This CDR3 is CASSLIASGQYNEQFF. Here the CDR3 DNA reads TGTGCCAGCAGTTTAATTGCTAGCGGACAATACAATGAGCAGTTCTTC.

Turning to this clone: Other DNA sequences in this sample translate to the same CDR3. The chain employs TRBV5-4 and TRBJ1-1; D gene unclear. The CDR3 loop spans 12 amino acids. Germline CDR1 is SGHNT and CDR2 is YYREEE (reference sequence). Trimming left V 4 bases short and J 8 bases short, with 12 bases between. The CDR3 DNA reads TGTGCCAGCAGCGGTCTCGGGAGGGAAGCTTTCTTT. This sequence encodes CASSGLGREAFF.

The chain employs TRBV5-1 and TRBJ1-1; possible D gene TRBD1, 5 bases. This CDR3 has 15 amino acids. V lost 0 bases and J 7 bases, leaving 16 bases between the germline ends. Germline CDR1 SGHRS, CDR2 YFSETQ. CDR3 bases: TGCGCCAGCAGCTTGGTGGGGGGGACCGGTGGTGAAGCTTTCTTT. Encoded protein: CASSLVGGTGGEAFF.

V is TRBV28 and J is TRBJ1-1; D gene uncertain. Germline V lookup: CDR1 MDHEN, CDR2 SYDVKM. V was shortened by 3 bases and J by 0 bases, with 8 bases between the two germline ends. The CDR3 is made up of 14 amino acids. The CDR3 region has the DNA TGTGCCAGCAGTTTTGGCCAGGTGAACACTGAAGCTTTCTTT. Translating gives CASSFGQVNTEAFF.

The chain links TRBV6-1 to TRBJ2-7, with 9 bases matching TRBD1. The CDR3 runs to 15 residues. Germline-derived CDR1 and CDR2 are MNHNS and SASEGT. After removal of 7 bases from V and 2 bases from J, the junction contained 9 bases not matched to a gene. CDR3 region: CASTRGGQGTYEQYF. CDR3 sequence (DNA): TGTGCCAGCACCCGAGGGGGACAGGGTACCTACGAGCAGTACTTC.